Below are 20 T cell receptor beta chains sequenced from a single sample in a study of T cells in Graves' hyperthyroidism and ophthalmopathy. Researchers amplified the TCR beta CDR3 regions from RNA transcripts. First-round RT-PCR targeting the TCR CDR3 was performed with the HTBI primer set. TCRdb re-derived calls from the multiplex PCR reads in MiXCR, one entry per CDR3 protein. The repertoire includes around 690,000 distinct CDR3 sequences, around 16% of them detected once, and 15% to 19% sits in the top ten. Sequenced sample: blood. Every receptor here comes from a middle-aged man with Graves' hyperthyroidism.

In its sample, this clonotype was seen many times. This chain joins TRBV11-2 and TRBJ2-1; TRBD1 matches 9 bases. The germline gives CDR1 SGHAT, CDR2 FQNNGV. The CDR3 is 15 residues long. V trimming: 5 bases; J trimming: 5 bases; junction bases outside the gene matches: 7. The CDR3 sequence: CASSPTGGMDNEQFF. In nucleotides, the CDR3 is TGTGCCAGCAGCCCTACAGGGGGCATGGACAATGAGCAGTTCTTC.

Many counts were recorded for this clonotype. The CDR3 carries no conserved terminal phenylalanine or tryptophan, so it likely arises from a read error. The chain uses TRBV12-3 or TRBV12-4 and TRBJ2-5, with D perhaps assigned TRBD1 or TRBD2 (5 bases each). Trimming removed 7 bases from V and 5 bases from J, with 17 bases in between. The CDR3 sequence is 14 residues long. This CDR3 is CASIRDGEGETQYL. Here the CDR3 DNA reads TGTGCCAGCATAAGGGACGGAGAGGGTGAGACCCAGTACCTC.

This clonotype has ten or more counts. This sequence joins TRBV7-9 and TRBJ2-5, with D possibly matching TRBD1 (6 bases). V lost 5 bases to trimming and J lost 1 base, with 14 bases between them. The CDR3 extends over 15 amino acids. Germline CDR1 SEHNR, CDR2 FQNEAQ (reference sequence). In nucleotides, the CDR3 is TGTGCCAGCAGCAAGCGGACAGCCCTCCAAGAGACCCAGTACTTC. Protein product: CASSKRTALQETQYF.

The chain joins TRBV2 to TRBJ2-7; 9 bases agree with TRBD2. In germline, CDR1 is SNHLY, CDR2 FYNNEI. This CDR3 region has 13 residues. Trimming cost V 7 bases and J 1 base; bases outside gene matches: 2. The CDR3, as DNA: TGTGCCAGCAAAGCGGGAGGATCCTACGAGCAGTACTTC. Its translation is CASKAGGSYEQYF.

This clonotype occurred many times. The V call is TRBV10-3, the J call TRBJ2-3, with TRBD2 identical over 7 bases. This CDR3 has 14 residues. Germline V gives CDR1 ENHRY, CDR2 SYGVKD. With 8 bases clipped from V and 0 bases from J, the junction kept 5 bases outside the gene matches. In nucleotides, the CDR3 is TGTGCCATCGGGGGGGAGGCGAGCACAGATACGCAGTATTTT. Protein: CAIGGEASTDTQYF.

In regard to this clonotype: A read error may account for a junction end that differs from germline. The chain links TRBV30 to TRBJ2-1, with 8 bases lining up with TRBD2. The germline V gene encodes CDR1 GTSNPN and CDR2 SVGIG (reference sequence). The CDR3 extends over 15 amino acids. The DNA of the CDR3 is TGCGCGGGCATTCGGTCCGGGAGGGGTCTGAGTGAGCAGTTCTTC. This sequence encodes CAGIRSGRGLSEQFF.

This clonotype was detected a few times. The rearrangement joins TRBV24-1 to TRBJ2-3; D possibly matches TRBD1 or TRBD2 (6 bases each). CDR3 length equals 14 residues. V lost 9 bases to trimming and J lost 5 bases, with 17 bases between them. In germline, CDR1 is KGHDR, CDR2 SFDVKD. CDR3 residues: CATRGTQGGDTQYF. CDR3 in DNA: TGTGCCACCCGCGGGACACAAGGGGGAGATACGCAGTATTTT.

Many counts were recorded for this clonotype. The rearrangement uses TRBV6-2 or TRBV6-3 and TRBJ2-7; TRBD1 matches 11 bases. V was pared by 6 bases and J by 3 bases, with 7 bases of the junction left unmatched. From germline, CDR1 is MNHEY and CDR2 SVGEGT. The CDR3 is made up of 15 amino acids. The CDR3 sequence: CASRPPGTGGYEQYF. The CDR3 region has the DNA TGTGCCAGCAGGCCACCCGGGACAGGGGGCTACGAGCAGTACTTC.

Comments on this clonotype: This is likely a read error, given that the CDR3 carries no conserved phenylalanine or tryptophan at its end. The chain employs TRBV28 and TRBJ1-2; D not certain. The CDR3 spans 14 residues. Per germline, CDR1 MDHEN and CDR2 SYDVKM. Trimming removed 3 bases at V and 6 bases at J, with 14 bases between. The CDR3 DNA sequence: TGTGCCAGCAGTTTTGGTCAGAACGGAGATGGCTACACCTAC. Protein: CASSFGQNGDGYTY.

This clonotype was seen ten or more times. The CDR3 here is CASVPGDQETQYF. Here the CDR3 DNA reads TGTGCCAGCGTACCCGGGGACCAAGAGACCCAGTACTTC. V gene TRBV2 combines with J gene TRBJ2-5, with D tentatively TRBD2 (5 bases). CDR3 length: 13 amino acids. The germline CDR1 and CDR2 sequences are SNHLY and FYNNEI. Trimming took 8 bases from V and 0 from J, leaving 10 bases between them.

The table lists this clonotype with a few counts. The chain combines TRBV24-1 with TRBJ2-7; D not resolved. Germline CDR1 reads KGHDR; CDR2 reads SFDVKD. V was trimmed by 2 bases and J by 5 bases, leaving 15 bases between them. CDR3 length: 15 amino acids. The CDR3 sequence is CATSDSVRRPNEQYF. CDR3 nucleotide sequence: TGTGCCACCAGTGATTCGGTCCGACGACCGAACGAGCAGTACTTC.

The rearrangement joins TRBV12-3 or TRBV12-4 to TRBJ2-1; maybe TRBD2 (6 bases). Trimming took 5 bases from V and 8 from J, leaving 16 bases between them. The CDR3 spans 14 residues. The CDR3 region is CASSRRAIWDEQFF. The CDR3 DNA reads TGTGCCAGCAGTCGGAGGGCCATCTGGGATGAGCAGTTCTTC.

This clonotype was observed at least ten times. The chain carries TRBV20-1 and TRBJ2-1; 8 nucleotides line up with TRBD1. CDR1 is DFQATT, CDR2 SNEGSKA, per germline (reference sequence). V lost 3 bases and J lost 7; bases outside the gene matches: 11. CDR3 size: 15 residues. This CDR3 reads CSASRWTGMLNEQFF. CDR3 in DNA: TGCAGTGCTAGTAGGTGGACAGGGATGTTGAATGAGCAGTTCTTC.

About this clonotype: Since a much larger clone is just one base distant, this may be a read error. V gene TRBV27 combines with J gene TRBJ2-1; D gene unclear. Germline V lookup: CDR1 MNHEY, CDR2 SMNVEV (reference sequence). The CDR3 length is 11 residues. The CDR3 sequence: CASRVGNEQSF. DNA for the CDR3: TGTGCCAGCAGAGTGGGGAATGAGCAGTCCTTC.

The chain combines TRBV7-8 with TRBJ2-3; 8 bases are shared with TRBD2. V lost 6 bases, J lost 4 bases, and 9 bases stayed unmatched. The CDR3 totals 15 residues. From germline, CDR1 is SGHVS and CDR2 FQNEAQ. CDR3 amino acids: CASSFQAGEADTQYF. The DNA for the CDR3 is TGTGCCAGCAGTTTCCAAGCGGGAGAGGCAGATACGCAGTATTTT. Full variable domain (missing parts from reference TRBV7-8 and TRBJ2-3): GAGVSQSPRYKVAKRGQDVALRCDPISGHVSLFWYQQALGQGPEFLTYFQNEAQLDKSGLPSDRFFAERPEGSVSTLKIQRTQQEDSAVYLCASSFQAGEADTQYFGPGTRLTVL.

This clonotype was recorded at least ten times. The J gene is TRBJ2-2, the V gene TRBV7-8; D possibly uses TRBD1 or TRBD2 (5 bases each). CDR3 size: 14 residues. V was pared by 0 bases and J by 7 bases, with 9 bases between. Germline-derived CDR1 and CDR2 are SGHVS and FQNEAQ. The CDR3 region is CASSLAGAGGELFF. CDR3 nucleotides: TGTGCCAGCAGCTTAGCAGGGGCGGGCGGGGAGCTGTTTTTT.

This clonotype has only a few counts. The rearrangement uses TRBV5-6 and TRBJ1-6; D gene uncertain. V lost 1 base to trimming and J lost 0 bases, with 20 bases between them. Germline CDR1 SGHDT, CDR2 YYEEEE. CDR3 size: 20 residues. The CDR3 region is CASSLPSPRREHSYNSPLHF. For the CDR3, the DNA is TGTGCCAGCAGCTTGCCATCTCCGCGGAGGGAGCACTCCTATAATTCACCCCTCCACTTT.

This rearrangement joins TRBV12-3 or TRBV12-4 to TRBJ2-5; 11 positions agree with TRBD1. The CDR3 sequence is 16 residues long. V gave up 3 bases and J gave up 5 bases; unmatched junction bases: 8. The CDR3 nucleotides read TGTGCCAGCAGTTTTCTTGGACAGGGGGCATATGAGACCCAGTACTTC. Protein: CASSFLGQGAYETQYF.

The chain combines TRBV7-6 with TRBJ2-3; D is uncertain. Germline-derived CDR1 and CDR2 are SGHVS and FNYEAQ. CDR3 size: 16 residues. V was cut by 2 bases and J by 3 bases, with 15 bases left in between. The CDR3 bases are TGTGCCAGCAGCTTATATGGGCCAACGGTAACAGATACGCAGTATTTT. Translating it yields CASSLYGPTVTDTQYF. Using reference TRBV7-6 and TRBJ2-3 for the parts outside the CDR3, the full variable domain is GAGVSQSPRYKVTKRGQDVALRCDPISGHVSLYWYRQALGQGPEFLTYFNYEAQQDKSGLPNDRFSAERPEGSISTLTIQRTEQRDSAMYRCASSLYGPTVTDTQYFGPGTRLTVL.

This clonotype was detected many times. The rearrangement joins TRBV7-8 to TRBJ2-7; either TRBD1 or TRBD2 may fit D (5 bases each). The germline V gene encodes CDR1 SGHVS and CDR2 FQNEAQ. The length of the CDR3 is 15 residues. V lost 5 bases and J lost 0, with 14 bases in between. CDR3 loop: CASSTPWGSSYEQYF. The CDR3 bases are TGTGCCAGCAGCACCCCCTGGGGGAGCTCCTACGAGCAGTACTTC.